These 23 T cell receptor beta chains were all obtained from the same sample, sequenced in a study of T cell changes during pregnancy in multiple sclerosis. TCRdb keeps only in-frame clones here, not all; method: immunoSEQ multiplex PCR. Found here are about 80,000 clones, approximately 90% of them singletons; the top ten hold less than 3%. Here the sequenced sample was peripheral blood, taken before pregnancy. Source of these receptors: a female donor with multiple sclerosis, enrolled in a pregnancy study.

The genes are TRBV19 and TRBJ2-5; tentative D call: TRBD2 (5 bases). The CDR3 is 17 residues long. V lost 7 bases and J lost 2, with 23 bases in between. The germline V gene has CDR1 LNHDA and CDR2 SQIVND (reference sequence). CDR3 sequence reads: CASTPEGFYSLQETQYF. The CDR3 region has the DNA TGTGCCAGTACTCCTGAGGGCTTTTACAGTCTACAAGAGACCCAGTACTTC.

The chain recombines TRBV27 with TRBJ1-3; 8 positions agree with TRBD1. The ends lost 6 bases at V and 2 bases at J; junction bases unmatched: 9. This CDR3 has 16 residues. Looked up from germline, CDR1 is MNHEY and CDR2 is SMNVEV (reference sequence). This CDR3 reads CASSRTGFWAGNTIYF. CDR3 coding DNA: TGTGCCAGCAGCCGGACAGGGTTTTGGGCTGGAAACACCATATATTTT.

The chain joins TRBV7-9 to TRBJ1-1, with 11 positions matching TRBD1. After removal of 9 bases from V and 5 bases from J, the junction contained 5 bases not matched to a gene. Germline CDR1 reads SEHNR; CDR2 reads FQNEAQ (reference sequence). This CDR3 has 13 residues. CDR3: CASQDRGRTEAFF. As DNA, the CDR3 is TGTGCCAGTCAGGACAGGGGGCGGACTGAAGCTTTCTTT.

The chain recombines TRBV6-5 with TRBJ2-7; possible D gene TRBD2, 6 bases. V lost 4 bases and J lost 6, with 19 bases in between. The length of the CDR3 is 15 residues. CDR1 is MNHEY, CDR2 SVGAGI, per germline. The CDR3: CASSSPRGGPREQYF. CDR3 in DNA: TGTGCCAGCAGTTCCCCCCGAGGAGGGCCGCGCGAGCAGTACTTC.

The chain employs TRBV27 and TRBJ2-1; 10 bases fit TRBD2. CDR1 and CDR2 (germline): MNHEY, SMNVEV (reference sequence). The CDR3 sequence is 16 residues long. V dropped 3 bases and J dropped 7; count of bases not matched to a gene: 9. The CDR3 is CASSFPVAGGRNEQFF. In DNA form, the CDR3 reads TGTGCCAGCAGTTTCCCGGTAGCGGGAGGTAGGAATGAGCAGTTCTTC.

This clone was observed a single time. The chain has TRBV18 and TRBJ1-2; TRBD1 might be the D (6 bases). Germline values: CDR1 KGHSH, CDR2 LQKENI. This CDR3 region has 12 residues. V was clipped by 3 bases and J by 8 bases, with 10 bases between them. DNA for the CDR3: TGTGCCAGCTCACCGAACAGGGAGGGCTACACCTTC. It specifies CASSPNREGYTF. Full variable domain (rest looked up from reference TRBV18 and TRBJ1-2): NAGVMQNPRHLVRRRGQEARLRCSPMKGHSHVYWYRQLPEEGLKFMVYLQKENIIDESGMPKERFSAEFPKEGPSILRIQQVVRGDSAAYFCASSPNREGYTFGSGTRLTVV.

The chain is built from TRBV29-1 and TRBJ2-3; possibly TRBD1 for D (5 bases). This CDR3 comprises 11 residues. V was shortened by 7 bases and J by 8 bases, with 13 bases between the two germline ends. Germline-derived CDR1 and CDR2 are SQVTM and ANQGSEA. DNA of the CDR3: TGCAGCGCCGAAACAGGAGCTACGCAGTATTTT. Translating gives CSAETGATQYF.

The V gene is TRBV27, the J gene TRBJ2-1; TRBD2 matches 11 bases. CDR3 length: 16 amino acids. CDR1 and CDR2 from the germline V gene are MNHEY and SMNVEV (reference sequence). The trim removed 5 bases at V and 5 bases at J, leaving 8 bases unmatched. DNA for the CDR3: TGTGCCAGCAGTACCCGGACTAGCGGGTTCAACAATGAGCAGTTCTTC. This codes for CASSTRTSGFNNEQFF.

The V gene is TRBV27, the J gene TRBJ2-7; a weak D match, TRBD1 (5 bases). The length of the CDR3 is 15 residues. Germline-derived CDR1 and CDR2 are MNHEY and SMNVEV (reference sequence). V lost 3 bases to trimming and J lost 2 bases, with 14 bases between them. The DNA for the CDR3 is TGTGCCAGCAGTTTTCAAGGGGCACTCCCCTACGAGCAGTACTTC. Its translation: CASSFQGALPYEQYF.

The chain employs TRBV19 and TRBJ2-1; 13 positions match TRBD2. Losses at the gene ends were 3 bases for V and 6 bases for J; bases not matched to a gene: 8. The V gene's germline CDR1 is LNHDA and CDR2 SQIVND (reference sequence). The CDR3 has 17 residues. The CDR3 protein is CASSIGLAGVRANEQFF. The CDR3 DNA follows: TGTGCCAGTAGTATCGGACTAGCGGGAGTGCGGGCCAATGAGCAGTTCTTC.

CDR3 in amino acids: CASSFLNTGELFF. The CDR3, as DNA: TGTGCCAGCAGTTTTCTGAACACCGGGGAGCTGTTTTTT. This chain joins TRBV28 and TRBJ2-2; D gene uncertain. Germline loops: CDR1 MDHEN, CDR2 SYDVKM. V lost 3 bases, J lost 1 base, and 3 bases lay in between. CDR3 length equals 13 residues.

The V gene is TRBV7-9, the J gene TRBJ2-3; 7 positions match TRBD2. Unmatched junction bases numbered 4, after V lost 1 base and J lost 6 bases. Germline loops: CDR1 SEHNR, CDR2 FQNEAQ (reference sequence). CDR3 length equals 14 residues. Here the CDR3 DNA reads TGTGCCAGCAGCTTAGTGGGAGGGGTGGATACGCAGTATTTT. Its protein is CASSLVGGVDTQYF.

The chain uses TRBV11-1 and TRBJ2-7; no definite D call. V lost 3 bases to trimming and J lost 6 bases, with 9 bases between them. Germline CDR1 and CDR2: SGHAT and FQDESV (reference sequence). There are 12 residues in the CDR3. CDR3 region: CASSFVIGEQYF. The CDR3 DNA sequence: TGTGCCAGCAGCTTTGTCATCGGCGAGCAGTACTTC.

The V gene is TRBV25-1, the J gene TRBJ2-3, with D tentatively TRBD1 (5 bases). The CDR3 sequence is 14 residues long. The V and J ends lost 4 bases and 4 bases respectively, with 12 bases between them. Germline V CDR1 and CDR2: MGHDK, SYGVNS. Here the CDR3 reads CASSGWPGPDTQYF. In DNA, the CDR3 is TGTGCCAGCAGTGGGTGGCCAGGGCCAGATACGCAGTATTTT. Together with reference TRBV25-1 and TRBJ2-3, the CDR3 gives the full variable domain: EADIYQTPRYLVIGTGKKITLECSQTMGHDKMYWYQQDPGMELHLIHYSYGVNSTEKGDLSSESTVSRIRTEHFPLTLESARPSHTSQYLCASSGWPGPDTQYFGPGTRLTVL.

This chain uses TRBV4-1 with TRBJ2-5; a possible D gene is TRBD2 (6 bases). Trimming took off 5 bases at V and 3 bases at J, with 10 bases between the two ends. There are 13 residues in the CDR3. In germline, CDR1 is MGHRA, CDR2 YSYEKL. CDR3 sequence reads: CASSKGLKETQYF. The CDR3 nucleotides read TGCGCCAGCAGCAAGGGACTTAAAGAGACCCAGTACTTC.

This rearrangement joins TRBV27 to TRBJ2-6, with TRBD1 as a possible D gene (6 bases). This CDR3 has 19 amino acids. Trimming pared 5 bases from V and 1 base from J, leaving 21 bases between. Germline-derived CDR1 and CDR2 are MNHEY and SMNVEV (reference sequence). CDR3 sequence (DNA): TGTGCCAGCAGTGAGTACAGGGTGGGGGCAGAGTCTGGGGCCAACGTCCTGACTTTC. Residues: CASSEYRVGAESGANVLTF.

The chain is built from TRBV7-3 and TRBJ2-3; maybe TRBD1 (6 bases). In germline, CDR1 is SGHTA, CDR2 FQGTGA. Trimming took off 5 bases at V and 5 bases at J, with 17 bases between the two ends. This CDR3 contains 15 residues. DNA for the CDR3: TGTGCCAGCAGCCAGGCAGGGGCTTGGGGAGATACGCAGTATTTT. This codes for CASSQAGAWGDTQYF.

This clone is a singleton in its sample. The V and J genes are TRBV5-4 and TRBJ1-1, with D possibly TRBD1 on 5 matching bases. This CDR3 is built from 17 residues. The V gene lost 0 bases and the J gene lost 4 bases, with 19 bases spanning the gap. Germline V gene data show CDR1 as SGHNT and CDR2 as YYREEE (reference sequence). CDR3: CASSLGARGGQSTEAFF. CDR3 bases: TGTGCCAGCAGCTTGGGGGCGAGGGGAGGTCAGAGCACTGAAGCTTTCTTT.

The V gene is TRBV9, the J gene TRBJ2-5; 9 bases line up with TRBD1. Unmatched junction bases numbered 5, after V lost 3 bases and J lost 5 bases. CDR1 is SGDLS, CDR2 YYNGEE, per germline. The CDR3 extends over 14 amino acids. CDR3 bases: TGTGCCAGCAGCGCGTCACAGGGGGCGGAGACCCAGTACTTC. This codes for CASSASQGAETQYF.

This chain joins TRBV2 and TRBJ2-7; 14 positions agree with TRBD2. Germline values: CDR1 SNHLY, CDR2 FYNNEI. V gave up 4 bases and J gave up 7 bases; unmatched junction bases: 6. The CDR3 sequence is 15 residues long. Here the CDR3 reads CASSVGLAGDEEQYF. The CDR3 nucleotides read TGTGCCAGCAGTGTGGGACTAGCGGGAGATGAAGAGCAGTACTTC.

V and J are TRBV19 and TRBJ2-1; D is possibly TRBD2 (5 bases). V dropped 1 base and J dropped 0 bases, with 7 bases sitting between them. Germline loops: CDR1 LNHDA, CDR2 SQIVND (reference sequence). The CDR3 contains 15 residues. CDR3 sequence (DNA): TGTGCCAGTAGTATAGCGGGAAGCTCCTACAATGAGCAGTTCTTC. Its protein product is CASSIAGSSYNEQFF.

This chain uses TRBV5-1 with TRBJ2-3, with 8 bases that match TRBD2. The V gene's germline CDR1 is SGHRS and CDR2 YFSETQ. This CDR3 comprises 18 residues. With V trimmed by 4 bases and J by 3 bases, 16 bases remained unmatched. The CDR3 loop is CASSTGPRGRIKTDTQYF. The CDR3 DNA sequence: TGCGCCAGCAGCACGGGCCCCCGCGGGAGGATTAAGACAGATACGCAGTATTTT.

The chain uses TRBV18 and TRBJ1-2; maybe TRBD1 (6 bases). Germline CDR1 KGHSH, CDR2 LQKENI. The CDR3 sequence is 15 residues long. Trimming pared 3 bases from V and 13 bases from J, leaving 24 bases between. The CDR3 bases are TGTGCCAGCTCACCGCGGGGGGGCCAGGGACGGGTCGGCACCTTC. This codes for CASSPRGGQGRVGTF.